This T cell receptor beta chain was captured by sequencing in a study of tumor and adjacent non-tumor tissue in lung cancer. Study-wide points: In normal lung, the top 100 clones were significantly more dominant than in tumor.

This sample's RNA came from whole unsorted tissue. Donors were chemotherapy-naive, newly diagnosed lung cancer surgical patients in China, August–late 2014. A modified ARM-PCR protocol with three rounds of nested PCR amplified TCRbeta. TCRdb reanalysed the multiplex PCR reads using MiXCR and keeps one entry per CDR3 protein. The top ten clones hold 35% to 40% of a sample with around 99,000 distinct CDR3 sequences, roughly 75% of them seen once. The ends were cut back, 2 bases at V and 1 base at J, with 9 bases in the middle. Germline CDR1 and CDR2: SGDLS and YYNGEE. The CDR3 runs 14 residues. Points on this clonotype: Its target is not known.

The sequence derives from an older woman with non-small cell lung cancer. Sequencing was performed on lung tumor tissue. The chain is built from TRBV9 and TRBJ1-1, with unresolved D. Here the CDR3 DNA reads TGTGCCAGCAGCGTGGAGCGTCAGAACACTGAAGCTTTCTTT. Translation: CASSVERQNTEAFF.